This T cell receptor (beta chain) stems from a study of cytomegalovirus exposure and HLA in healthy donors. Looking at the study overall: Among 150 million to 200 million T cells, an earlier analysis found roughly 100 million unique TCR beta sequences. From donors who were HLA-typed, an early data release held around 85 million unique TCRs.

The PCR was carried out with 60 Vbeta primers and 13 Jbeta primers. Libraries were prepared by immunoSEQ multiplex PCR; TCRdb keeps only in-frame clonotypes and omits some of them. The sample yields over 50,000 clones, approximately 80% seen once. The donors comprised healthy bone marrow donors. CDR3 length: 15 amino acids. Between the trimmed V and J ends, which lost 6 bases and 5 bases, there was a span of 19 bases. CDR1 is MDHEN and CDR2 is SYDVKM in the germline V gene. Whole-study findings and limits: An analysis done earlier found most TCR beta V segments productive about 87% or about 30% of the time.

With respect to this clone: As yet, its antigen is unknown.

The source material was PBMCs. The gene calls are TRBV28 and TRBJ1-1; a weak D match, TRBD1 (6 bases). The clonotype was recovered from a female donor in good health and CMV-seronegative. CDR3 in DNA: TGTGCCAGCAGAGCCCCGGACAGCACCGGGACTGAAGCTTTCTTT. This gives the protein CASRAPDSTGTEAFF.